Presented here are 19 T cell receptor beta chains from one specimen sequenced in a study of OX40 agonist ivuxolimab in advanced cancers. TCRdb keeps only in-frame clones here, not all; method: immunoSEQ multiplex PCR. The sample records 10,000 or so clones, approximately 84% being singletons. The specimen was CD4+ or CD8+ T cells sorted from blood, collected in a trial of the OX40 agonist ivuxolimab. The source is an adult with an advanced solid tumor such as melanoma, head and neck, liver or kidney cancer.

The V gene is TRBV27, the J gene TRBJ1-2; 7 nucleotides match TRBD1. This CDR3 is 13 amino acids long. J was trimmed by 7 bases and V by 6 bases; bases with no gene match: 8. Germline V gene sequence: CDR1 MNHEY, CDR2 SMNVEV (reference sequence). The CDR3 protein is CASSTGTDFGYTF. The CDR3 DNA sequence: TGTGCCAGCAGCACCGGGACAGATTTTGGCTACACCTTC.

The chain uses TRBV5-1 and TRBJ1-2; D not certain. Germline V lookup: CDR1 SGHRS, CDR2 YFSETQ. The ends were cut back, 1 base at V and 1 base at J, with 8 bases in the middle. This CDR3 contains 14 residues. The DNA for the CDR3 is TGCGCCAGCAGCTTGTCCAGTATTAACTATGGCTACACCTTC. Amino acids: CASSLSSINYGYTF.

V and J are TRBV4-1 and TRBJ2-7; possibly TRBD1 or TRBD2 for D (5 bases each). The germline CDR1 and CDR2 sequences are MGHRA and YSYEKL. The germline V and J ends were trimmed by 0 bases and 4 bases, with 10 bases remaining between them. The CDR3 length is 14 residues. The CDR3 sequence is CASSQDLGVYEQYF. Written as DNA, the CDR3 is TGCGCCAGCAGCCAAGATCTGGGGGTGTACGAGCAGTACTTC.

J is TRBJ1-2 and V is TRBV7-9; TRBD1 agrees at 12 bases. The CDR3 loop spans 15 amino acids. Losses at the gene ends were 0 bases for V and 7 bases for J; bases not matched to a gene: 3. The germline gives CDR1 SEHNR, CDR2 FQNEAQ (reference sequence). CDR3 DNA sequence: TGTGCCAGCAGCTTAGCCGGGACAGGGGGCGGTGGCTACACCTTC. Translated: CASSLAGTGGGGYTF.

With regard to this clone: The germline gene is not matched at one end of the junction; a read error may be the cause. The chain uses TRBV2 and TRBJ2-7; D not certain. The CDR3 consists of 12 residues. Germline loops: CDR1 SNHLY, CDR2 FYNNEI. The CDR3 region has the DNA TGTGCCAGCACCCCTTCCTTTGACCTCCGGGACTTC. This sequence encodes CASTPSFDLRDF.

This rearrangement joins TRBV19 to TRBJ2-1; D might be TRBD1 (6 bases). The CDR3 has 12 amino acids. Germline V gives CDR1 LNHDA, CDR2 SQIVND (reference sequence). V was trimmed by 1 base and J by 9 bases, leaving 7 bases between them. The CDR3 nucleotides are TGTGCCAGTAGTATAGTAGGGGGTGAGCAGTTCTTC. The encoded protein is CASSIVGGEQFF. Combining the CDR3 with reference TRBV19 and TRBJ2-1 gives the whole variable domain DGGITQSPKYLFRKEGQNVTLSCEQNLNHDAMYWYRQDPGQGLRLIYYSQIVNDFQKGDIAEGYSVSREKKESFPLTVTSAQKNPTAFYLCASSIVGGEQFFGPGTRLTVL.

The gene calls are TRBV5-6 and TRBJ2-1; 11 bases line up with TRBD2. V was clipped by 6 bases and J by 4 bases; unmatched bases: 9. Looked up from germline, CDR1 is SGHDT and CDR2 is YYEEEE. This CDR3 region has 16 residues. The CDR3 loop is CASTLSTSGIYNEQFF. The CDR3 DNA reads TGTGCCAGCACCCTATCGACTAGCGGGATTTACAATGAGCAGTTCTTC.

This clone was seen a handful of times. DNA of the CDR3: TGCGCCAGCAGCCAAGATCGAGGGCTGAATGAGCAGTTCTTC. Its protein product is CASSQDRGLNEQFF. This rearrangement joins TRBV4-1 to TRBJ2-1, with D perhaps TRBD2 (5 bases). Germline V lookup: CDR1 MGHRA, CDR2 YSYEKL. The CDR3 has 14 amino acids. V gave up 0 bases and J gave up 7 bases, with 10 bases separating them.

The chain recombines TRBV6-1 with TRBJ2-5, with 8 positions matching TRBD2. Germline V gene data show CDR1 as MNHNS and CDR2 as SASEGT. The length of the CDR3 is 15 residues. V gave up 6 bases and J gave up 11 bases; unmatched junction bases: 17. The CDR3 sequence: CASSGPPEGREEQYF. The DNA for the CDR3 is TGTGCCAGCAGCGGACCGCCAGAGGGGCGGGAGGAGCAGTACTTC.

Remarks on this clone: This same CDR3 is encoded by further DNA sequences in the sample. The chain has TRBV9 and TRBJ2-3; no firm D call. This CDR3 spans 14 amino acids. The V end lost 0 bases, the J end lost 4 bases, and 9 bases lay between the germline ends. Germline V lookup: CDR1 SGDLS, CDR2 YYNGEE. CDR3: CASSVAYRSDTQYF. The CDR3 DNA sequence: TGTGCCAGCAGCGTAGCTTACCGCTCAGATACGCAGTATTTT.

The V and J genes are TRBV6-5 and TRBJ2-7; TRBD2 is a possible D gene (6 bases). Germline CDR1 reads MNHEY; CDR2 reads SVGAGI. V dropped 5 bases and J dropped 7 bases, with 15 bases sitting between them. The CDR3 is 13 residues long. The CDR3 loop is CASSTEGLWEQYF. The CDR3, as DNA: TGTGCCAGCAGTACGGAGGGCCTGTGGGAGCAGTACTTC.

V is TRBV2 and J is TRBJ1-2, with D maybe TRBD1 (5 bases). Germline CDR1 and CDR2: SNHLY and FYNNEI. Trimming took off 6 bases at V and 7 bases at J, with 12 bases between the two ends. The CDR3 totals 12 residues. Written as DNA, the CDR3 is TGTGCCAGCAGCGGGTCCAGGGCTGGCTACACCTTC. Its translation: CASSGSRAGYTF.

V gene TRBV11-2 combines with J gene TRBJ2-5; 8 bases match TRBD1. The junction had 13 bases not matched to a gene; V was cut back by 5 bases and J by 11 bases. The CDR3 extends over 14 amino acids. From germline, CDR1 is SGHAT and CDR2 FQNNGV. The CDR3 DNA sequence: TGTGCCAGCAGCCTCCGGGACAGGTGGAGGGAGCAGTACTTC. Protein product: CASSLRDRWREQYF.

This rearrangement joins TRBV2 to TRBJ2-7; 10 nucleotides align to TRBD1. This CDR3 comprises 14 residues. Germline V lookup: CDR1 SNHLY, CDR2 FYNNEI. V was clipped by 6 bases and J by 5 bases; unmatched bases: 7. Here the CDR3 DNA reads TGTGCCAGCAGAAAGGGACAGGGGTACAACGAGCAGTACTTC. It specifies CASRKGQGYNEQYF.

The rearrangement links TRBV2 to TRBJ1-1; unclear D gene. The CDR3 is made up of 14 amino acids. Germline V gives CDR1 SNHLY, CDR2 FYNNEI. Trimming stripped 3 bases from V and 4 bases from J, with 12 bases between. CDR3 bases: TGTGCCAGCAGTGAGGGCGCCTTCGGCACTGAAGCTTTCTTT. Translated: CASSEGAFGTEAFF.

The sample holds a few counts of this clone. The chain has TRBV6-1 and TRBJ2-7; the D is unclear. Germline V gives CDR1 MNHNS, CDR2 SASEGT. This CDR3 region has 13 residues. V gave up 2 bases and J gave up 6 bases, with 11 bases separating them. Written as DNA, the CDR3 is TGTGCCAGCAGTGAAACACACGTCCGCGAGCAGTACTTC. It specifies CASSETHVREQYF.

The chain uses TRBV9 and TRBJ2-3; D remains unclear. Trimming removed 0 bases from V and 3 bases from J, with 8 bases in between. Per the germline V gene, CDR1 is SGDLS and CDR2 is YYNGEE. The CDR3 length is 14 residues. CDR3 sequence (DNA): TGTGCCAGCAGCGTAGAGGCTTCTACAGATACGCAGTATTTT. It specifies CASSVEASTDTQYF.

This chain links TRBV11-2 with TRBJ2-7; D is ambiguous. Per germline, CDR1 SGHAT and CDR2 FQNNGV. Trimming cost V 0 bases and J 4 bases, with 13 bases left between them. The CDR3 runs to 15 residues. This chain's CDR3 is CASSLDNGLGYEQYF. The CDR3, as DNA: TGTGCCAGCAGCTTAGATAACGGTCTTGGGTACGAGCAGTACTTC.

V gene TRBV7-6 combines with J gene TRBJ2-3, with 11 bases lining up with TRBD2. CDR1 is SGHVS and CDR2 is FNYEAQ in the germline V gene. J lost 4 bases, V lost 7 bases, and 10 bases had no gene match. The CDR3 covers 16 residues. CDR3 DNA sequence: TGTGCCAGCACCCCCCCTAGCGGGAGGTTACCAGATACGCAGTATTTT. This codes for CASTPPSGRLPDTQYF. The variable domain in full, with the rest retrieved from reference TRBV7-6 and TRBJ2-3, is GAGVSQSPRYKVTKRGQDVALRCDPISGHVSLYWYRQALGQGPEFLTYFNYEAQQDKSGLPNDRFSAERPEGSISTLTIQRTEQRDSAMYRCASTPPSGRLPDTQYFGPGTRLTVL.